The 3 T cell receptor beta chains below all came from one sample that was sequenced in a study of B cell selection in AIRE deficiency. Data came from immunoSEQ multiplex PCR; TCRdb stores just in-frame clones and leaves some out. The sample has some 3,000 clones, around 81% seen once. Regulatory T cells were sorted as CD4+CD25hiCD127low/negative. Material: Tregs sorted from PBMCs. Receptors originate from a human donor with AIRE deficiency.

The chain employs TRBV7-2 and TRBJ1-6; unclear D gene. V was shortened by 5 bases and J by 8 bases, with 13 bases between the two germline ends. CDR3 length equals 14 residues. Germline V gene data show CDR1 as SGHTA and CDR2 as FQGNSA. The CDR3 DNA reads as TGTGCCAGCAGCACTTTTCCCTTGGATTCACCCCTCCACTTT. Amino acids: CASSTFPLDSPLHF. Together with reference TRBV7-2 and TRBJ1-6, the CDR3 gives the full variable domain: GAGVSQSPSNKVTEKGKDVELRCDPISGHTALYWYRQSLGQGLEFLIYFQGNSAPDKSGLPSDRFSAERTGGSVSTLTIQRTQQEDSAVYLCASSTFPLDSPLHFGNGTRLTVT.

The rearrangement links TRBV19 to TRBJ2-2; 11 nucleotides match TRBD2. The CDR3 has 16 amino acids. The V gene's germline CDR1 is LNHDA and CDR2 SQIVND (reference sequence). The ends lost 1 base at V and 4 bases at J; junction bases unmatched: 2. CDR3 sequence (DNA): TGTGCCAGTAGTATAGTTAGCGGGAGGGCCACCGGGGAGCTGTTTTTT. Its translation: CASSIVSGRATGELFF.

The CDR3 loop reads CASSLVGTGVRTEAFF. The CDR3 DNA sequence: TGTGCCAGCAGCTTAGTAGGGACAGGGGTAAGGACTGAAGCTTTCTTT. V is TRBV7-6 and J is TRBJ1-1; 10 bases match TRBD1. Trimming removed 1 base from V and 5 bases from J; junction bases left unmatched: 7. Germline CDR1 SGHVS, CDR2 FNYEAQ. The CDR3 totals 16 residues. Supplemented by reference TRBV7-6 and TRBJ1-1, the full variable domain reads GAGVSQSPRYKVTKRGQDVALRCDPISGHVSLYWYRQALGQGPEFLTYFNYEAQQDKSGLPNDRFSAERPEGSISTLTIQRTEQRDSAMYRCASSLVGTGVRTEAFFGQGTRLTVV.